The present TCR beta chain was sequenced within a study of tumor and adjacent non-tumor tissue in lung cancer. As for the study in general: Patients comprised approximately eleven adenocarcinoma, 2 squamous cell carcinoma and 1 small cell lung cancer. Samples averaged roughly 4.2 million productive TCRbeta reads each.

The template was RNA from unsorted bulk tissue. More than 3 cm separated this lung sample from the edge of the tumor. Points on this clonotype: The antigen remains undetermined. Relative to the germline gene, one junction end is altered; a read error may explain this.

Study outcomes and limitations: Tumor repertoires had a smaller top 100 clone share than normal lung.

TCRbeta libraries were built with three rounds of nested PCR, modified from ARM-PCR. MiXCR, applied by TCRdb to the multiplex PCR reads, yields one record per CDR3 protein. The sample lists about 76,000 distinct CDR3 sequences; approximately 78% were seen once. The CDR3 has 15 residues. Germline V gene data show CDR1 as LGHNA and CDR2 as YSLEER. Sequencing was done on a sample of distant non-tumor lung tissue. The chain employs TRBV4-3 and TRBJ1-1; D is perhaps TRBD1 (5 bases). The TCR comes from a man aged 55 to 69 with non-small cell lung cancer. The CDR3 coding sequence is TGCACCAGCACAGACAGCATCGAGCTTAACACTGAAGCTTTCTTT. As protein: CTSTDSIELNTEAFF.